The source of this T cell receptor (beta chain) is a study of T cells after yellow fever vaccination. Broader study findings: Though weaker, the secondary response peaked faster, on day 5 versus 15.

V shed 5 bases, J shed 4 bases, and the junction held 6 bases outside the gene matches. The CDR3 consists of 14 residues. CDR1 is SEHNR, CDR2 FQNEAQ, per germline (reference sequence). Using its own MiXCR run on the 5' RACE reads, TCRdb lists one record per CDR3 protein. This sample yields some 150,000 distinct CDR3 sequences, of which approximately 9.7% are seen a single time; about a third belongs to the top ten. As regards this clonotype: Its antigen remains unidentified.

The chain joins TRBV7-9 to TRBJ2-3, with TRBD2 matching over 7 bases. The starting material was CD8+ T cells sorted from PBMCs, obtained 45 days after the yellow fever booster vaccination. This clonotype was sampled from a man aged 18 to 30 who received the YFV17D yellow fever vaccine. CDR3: CASSAGLVPDTQYF. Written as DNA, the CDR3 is TGTGCCAGCAGCGCCGGACTAGTCCCAGATACGCAGTATTTT.